The present T cell receptor (beta chain) was sequenced within a study of T cell responses to AZD1222 COVID-19 vaccine. Profiling relied on immunoSEQ multiplex PCR, and the TCRdb table lists in-frame clones only, not all of them. The table records some 160,000 clones, about 92% of them present only once. The sequencing here drew on peripheral blood, taken on day 0 of AZD1222 vaccination. This sequence originates from an adult in good health.

This CDR3 is CASSLGEGLGNTEAFF. DNA for the CDR3: TGTGCCAGTAGTCTCGGGGAGGGGTTGGGTAACACTGAAGCTTTCTTT. The chain carries TRBV19 and TRBJ1-1; D may be TRBD1 (5 bases). The CDR3 spans 16 residues. Per the germline V gene, CDR1 is LNHDA and CDR2 is SQIVND (reference sequence). Between the trimmed V and J ends, which lost 5 bases and 2 bases, there was a span of 18 bases.